The sequence of this TCR beta chain was determined in a study of blood T cell repertoires in COVID-19. Study context: Samples of COVID-19 (acute and convalescent) were obtained from the United States, Italy and Spain. Sources were T cells, B-cell-depleted T cells, or PBMCs; the material itself was cDNA or gDNA.

The germline CDR1 and CDR2 sequences are SNHLY and FYNNEI. The CDR3 runs to 13 residues. The trim removed 5 bases at V and 5 bases at J, leaving 5 bases unmatched. Authors' methods: Scientists estimated how many nucleated cells there were by amplifying reference gene primers. Produced via immunoSEQ multiplex PCR; TCRdb's table is partial and in-frame only. V, J and clone size are taken as reported in that table, and D and trimming were inferred from the DNA itself. Of roughly 150,000 clones in the sample, 75% to 85% are singletons; the top ten hold roughly 6.8%. The J gene is TRBJ2-5, the V gene TRBV2; 7 bases fit TRBD1. This receptor was identified in a woman aged 45-65 years in a cohort sampled during active or convalescent COVID-19. Sequencing was done on a sample of peripheral blood. The CDR3 bases are TGTGCCAGCAGTCTGACAGGGTTCGAGACCCAGTACTTC. It codes for CASSLTGFETQYF.